This T cell receptor (beta chain) was sequenced during a study of naive and memory T cell subsets. Study conclusions and caveats: TCR counts from RNA may reflect activation-linked expression changes. A few larger clonotypes appeared in naive repertoires, especially CD8, possibly memory cells re-expressing CD45RA.

Two oligonucleotides, mixed equimolar, formed the beta constant-region primer covering TRBC1 and TRBC2. The ligated cDNA underwent four PCR rounds using SP2 and nested alpha and beta constant-region primers. TCRdb analysed the UMI-ligation and nested PCR reads with MiXCR anew, one entry per CDR3 protein. This table has 150,000 or so distinct CDR3 sequences, over 15% appearing once. This clonotype came up a few times. Its antigen is undetermined. The CDR3 is 15 amino acids. Trimming shortened V by 4 bases and J by 5 bases, and 16 bases separated the two germline ends. Germline CDR1 reads SGHTA; CDR2 reads FQGTGA.

V is TRBV7-3 and J is TRBJ2-3; D might be TRBD1 (5 bases). Sample: naive CD4+ T cells from blood. The receptor was derived from a human donor in good health. CDR3 loop: CASSWSSGLVDTQYF. The CDR3 DNA reads as TGTGCCAGCAGCTGGTCATCAGGGTTGGTAGATACGCAGTATTTT.